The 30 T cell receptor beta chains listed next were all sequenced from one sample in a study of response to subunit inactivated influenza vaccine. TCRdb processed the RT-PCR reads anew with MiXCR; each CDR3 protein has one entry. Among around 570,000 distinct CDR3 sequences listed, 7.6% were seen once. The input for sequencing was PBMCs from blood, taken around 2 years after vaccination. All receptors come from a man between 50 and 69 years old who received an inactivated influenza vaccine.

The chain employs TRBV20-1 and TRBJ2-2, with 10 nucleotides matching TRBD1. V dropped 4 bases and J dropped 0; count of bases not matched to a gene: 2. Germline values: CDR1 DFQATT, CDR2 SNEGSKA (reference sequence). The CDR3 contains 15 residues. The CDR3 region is CSAKDRGPNTGELFF. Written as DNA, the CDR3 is TGCAGTGCTAAAGACAGGGGGCCGAACACCGGGGAGCTGTTTTTT.

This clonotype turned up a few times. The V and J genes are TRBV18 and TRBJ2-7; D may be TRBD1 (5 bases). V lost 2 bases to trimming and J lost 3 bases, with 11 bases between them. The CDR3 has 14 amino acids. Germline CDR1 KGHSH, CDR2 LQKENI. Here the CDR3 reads CASSPWGSIYEQYF. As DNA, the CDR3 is TGTGCCAGCTCACCATGGGGCAGTATCTACGAGCAGTACTTC.

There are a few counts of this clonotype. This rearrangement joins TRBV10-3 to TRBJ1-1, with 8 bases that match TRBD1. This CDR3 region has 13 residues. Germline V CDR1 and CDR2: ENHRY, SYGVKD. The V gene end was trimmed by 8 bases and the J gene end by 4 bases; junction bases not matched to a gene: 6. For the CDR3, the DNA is TGTGCCATCGGCCCCACAGGGGGCACTGAAGCTTTCTTT. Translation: CAIGPTGGTEAFF.

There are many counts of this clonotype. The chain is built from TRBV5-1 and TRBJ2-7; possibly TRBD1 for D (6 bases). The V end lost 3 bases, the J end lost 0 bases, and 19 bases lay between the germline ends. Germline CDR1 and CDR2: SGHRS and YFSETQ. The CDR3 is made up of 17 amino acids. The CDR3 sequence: CASSSKITGTHSYEQYF. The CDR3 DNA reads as TGCGCCAGCAGCTCAAAGATCACCGGGACACACTCCTACGAGCAGTACTTC.

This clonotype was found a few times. The CDR3 DNA is TGTGCCACCATGACAAGGGGGTCCACCGGGGAGCTGTTTTTT. Its translation is CATMTRGSTGELFF. The rearrangement joins TRBV24-1 to TRBJ2-2, with a possible D match to TRBD1 (6 bases). CDR1 is KGHDR, CDR2 SFDVKD, per germline. V was pared by 8 bases and J by 4 bases, with 13 bases between. There are 14 residues in the CDR3.

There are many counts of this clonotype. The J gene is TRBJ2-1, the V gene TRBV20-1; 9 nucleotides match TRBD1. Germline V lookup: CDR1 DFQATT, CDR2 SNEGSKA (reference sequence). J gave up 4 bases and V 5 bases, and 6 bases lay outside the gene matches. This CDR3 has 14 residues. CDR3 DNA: TGCAGTGCTGATCCGGGACAGGGTTACAATGAGCAGTTCTTC. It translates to CSADPGQGYNEQFF.

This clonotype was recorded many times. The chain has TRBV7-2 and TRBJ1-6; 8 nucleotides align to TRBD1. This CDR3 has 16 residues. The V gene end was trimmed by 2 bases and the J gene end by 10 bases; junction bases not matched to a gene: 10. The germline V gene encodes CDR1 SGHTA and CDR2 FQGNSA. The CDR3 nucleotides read TGTGCCAGCAGCTTAAAGCAGGGGGCTTACTACTCACCCCTCCACTTT. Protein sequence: CASSLKQGAYYSPLHF.

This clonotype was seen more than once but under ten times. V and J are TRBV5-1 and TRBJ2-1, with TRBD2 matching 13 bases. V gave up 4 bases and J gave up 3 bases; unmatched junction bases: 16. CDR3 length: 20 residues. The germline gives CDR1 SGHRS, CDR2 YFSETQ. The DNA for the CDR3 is TGCGCCAGCAGCCCTGGACTAGCGGGAGTCTCTTATGCTTTCTACAATGAGCAGTTCTTC. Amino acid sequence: CASSPGLAGVSYAFYNEQFF. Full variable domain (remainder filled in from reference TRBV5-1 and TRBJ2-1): KAGVTQTPRYLIKTRGQQVTLSCSPISGHRSVSWYQQTPGQGLQFLFEYFSETQRNKGNFPGRFSGRQFSNSRSEMNVSTLELGDSALYLCASSPGLAGVSYAFYNEQFFGPGTRLTVL.

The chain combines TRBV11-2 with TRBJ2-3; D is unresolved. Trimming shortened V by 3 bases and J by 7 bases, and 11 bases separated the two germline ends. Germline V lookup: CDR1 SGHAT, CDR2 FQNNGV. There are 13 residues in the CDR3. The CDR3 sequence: CASSFKNLNTQYF. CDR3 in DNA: TGTGCCAGCAGCTTCAAAAACCTGAATACGCAGTATTTT.

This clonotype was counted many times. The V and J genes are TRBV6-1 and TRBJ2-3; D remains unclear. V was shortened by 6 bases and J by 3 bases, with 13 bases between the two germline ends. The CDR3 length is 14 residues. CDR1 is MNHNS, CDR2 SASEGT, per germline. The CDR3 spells CASSSGGETDTQYF. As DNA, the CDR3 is TGTGCCAGCAGCTCCGGCGGAGAGACAGATACGCAGTATTTT.

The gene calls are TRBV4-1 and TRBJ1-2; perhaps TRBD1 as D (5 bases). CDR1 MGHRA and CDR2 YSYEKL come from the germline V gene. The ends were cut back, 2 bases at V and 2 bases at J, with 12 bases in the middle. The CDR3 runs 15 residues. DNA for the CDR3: TGCGCCAGCAGCCAACCCGGGACGGCGAACTATGGCTACACCTTC. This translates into CASSQPGTANYGYTF.

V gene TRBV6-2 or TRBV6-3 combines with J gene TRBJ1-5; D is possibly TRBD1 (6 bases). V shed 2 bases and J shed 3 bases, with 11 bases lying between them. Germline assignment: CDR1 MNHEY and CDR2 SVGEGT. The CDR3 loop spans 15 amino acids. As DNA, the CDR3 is TGTGCCAGCAGTTACCCGGGGACAACCAATCAGCCCCAGCATTTT. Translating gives CASSYPGTTNQPQHF.

The CDR3 spells CSARVGRGLKNLNTEAFF. CDR3 nucleotides: TGCAGTGCTAGAGTGGGGAGGGGGCTAAAAAACCTGAACACTGAAGCTTTCTTT. The chain combines TRBV20-1 with TRBJ1-1; 7 positions match TRBD1. V dropped 1 base and J dropped 0; count of bases not matched to a gene: 14. Germline assignment: CDR1 DFQATT and CDR2 SNEGSKA (reference sequence). The CDR3 loop spans 18 amino acids.

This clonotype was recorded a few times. CDR3 in DNA: TGCAGTGCGGCCTCTGGCGGGGCTATCAATGAGCAGTTCTTC. Translating gives CSAASGGAINEQFF. The V gene is TRBV20-1, the J gene TRBJ2-1; weak D call: TRBD2 (6 bases). V was pared by 6 bases and J by 6 bases, with 18 bases between. Germline CDR1 is DFQATT and CDR2 is SNEGSKA (reference sequence). The length of the CDR3 is 14 residues.

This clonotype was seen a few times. The CDR3 reads CSAPGTSYNEQFF. CDR3 coding DNA: TGCAGTGCCCCAGGGACCTCCTACAATGAGCAGTTCTTC. The V call is TRBV20-1, the J call TRBJ2-1; D possibly uses TRBD1 or TRBD2 (5 bases each). V was clipped by 6 bases and J by 0 bases, with 9 bases between them. From germline, CDR1 is DFQATT and CDR2 SNEGSKA (reference sequence). The CDR3 spans 13 residues.

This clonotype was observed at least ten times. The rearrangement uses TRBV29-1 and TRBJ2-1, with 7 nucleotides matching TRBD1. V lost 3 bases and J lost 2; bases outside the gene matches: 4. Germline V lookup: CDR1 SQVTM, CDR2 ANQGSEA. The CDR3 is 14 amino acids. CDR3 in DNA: TGCAGCGTTGACAGACAGGGTGCCTACAATGAGCAGTTCTTC. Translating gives CSVDRQGAYNEQFF.

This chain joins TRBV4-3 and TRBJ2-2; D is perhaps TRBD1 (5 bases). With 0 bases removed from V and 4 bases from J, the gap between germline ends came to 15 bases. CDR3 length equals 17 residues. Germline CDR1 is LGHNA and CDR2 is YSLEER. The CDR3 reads CASSQDSRRQSTGELFF. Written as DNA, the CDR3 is TGCGCCAGCAGCCAAGATTCCCGGCGACAGAGCACCGGGGAGCTGTTTTTT.

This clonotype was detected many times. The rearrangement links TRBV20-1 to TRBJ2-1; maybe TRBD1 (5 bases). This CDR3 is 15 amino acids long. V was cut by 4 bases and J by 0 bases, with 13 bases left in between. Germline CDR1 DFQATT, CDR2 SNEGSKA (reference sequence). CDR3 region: CSAIKDSVSYNEQFF. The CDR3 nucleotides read TGCAGTGCTATCAAAGACAGCGTCTCCTACAATGAGCAGTTCTTC.

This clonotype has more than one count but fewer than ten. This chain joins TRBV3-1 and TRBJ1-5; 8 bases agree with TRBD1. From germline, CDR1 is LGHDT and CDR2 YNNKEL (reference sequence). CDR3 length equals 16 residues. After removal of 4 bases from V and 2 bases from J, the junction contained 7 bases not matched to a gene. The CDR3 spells CASSLAWTGCNQPQHF. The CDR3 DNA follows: TGTGCCAGCAGCCTCGCCTGGACAGGGTGCAATCAGCCCCAGCATTTT.

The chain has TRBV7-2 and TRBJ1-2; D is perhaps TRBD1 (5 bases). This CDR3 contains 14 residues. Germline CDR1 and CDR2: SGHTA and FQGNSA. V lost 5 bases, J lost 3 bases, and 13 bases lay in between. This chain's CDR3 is CASSPSGTHYGYTF. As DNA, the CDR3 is TGTGCCAGCAGCCCTTCCGGGACCCACTATGGCTACACCTTC.

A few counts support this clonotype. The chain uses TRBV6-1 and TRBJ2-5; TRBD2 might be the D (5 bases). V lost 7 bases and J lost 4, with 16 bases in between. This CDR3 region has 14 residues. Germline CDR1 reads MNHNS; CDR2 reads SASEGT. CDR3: CASTLGGLGETQYF. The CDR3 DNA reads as TGTGCCAGCACTCTAGGAGGTCTAGGAGAGACCCAGTACTTC.

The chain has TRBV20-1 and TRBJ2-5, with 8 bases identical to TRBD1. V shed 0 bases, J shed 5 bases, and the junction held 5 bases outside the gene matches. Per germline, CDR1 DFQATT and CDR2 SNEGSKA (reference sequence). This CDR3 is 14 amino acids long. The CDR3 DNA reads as TGCAGTGCTAGAGATCCGAGACAGGGGGAGACCCAGTACTTC. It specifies CSARDPRQGETQYF.

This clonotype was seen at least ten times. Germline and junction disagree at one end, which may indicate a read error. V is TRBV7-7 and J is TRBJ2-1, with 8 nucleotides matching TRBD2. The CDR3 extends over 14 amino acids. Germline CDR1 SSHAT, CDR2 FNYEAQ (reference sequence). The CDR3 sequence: CASSPGGAGNEQFF. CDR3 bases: TGTGCTAGCAGTCCCGGGGGGGCCGGCAATGAGCAGTTCTTC.

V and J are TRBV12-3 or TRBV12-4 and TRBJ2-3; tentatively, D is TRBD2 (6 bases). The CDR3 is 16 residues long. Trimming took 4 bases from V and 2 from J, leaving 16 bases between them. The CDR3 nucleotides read TGTGCCAGCAGTTGGTACCGGGGGTGGGACACAGATACGCAGTATTTT. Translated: CASSWYRGWDTDTQYF.

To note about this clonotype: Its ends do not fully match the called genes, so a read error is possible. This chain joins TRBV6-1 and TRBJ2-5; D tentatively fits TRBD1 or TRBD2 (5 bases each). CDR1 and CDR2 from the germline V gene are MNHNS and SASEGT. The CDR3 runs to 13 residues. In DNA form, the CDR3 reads TGTGCCAGCAGTGGGCAACCGGAAGGGACCCGGTACTTC. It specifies CASSGQPEGTRYF.

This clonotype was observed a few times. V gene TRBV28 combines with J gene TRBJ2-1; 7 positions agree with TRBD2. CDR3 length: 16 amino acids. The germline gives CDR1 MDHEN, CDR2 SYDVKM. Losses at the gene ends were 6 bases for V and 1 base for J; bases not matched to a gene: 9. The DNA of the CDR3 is TGTGCCAGCAGAGTTCTAGCGGCGGGTTCCTACAATGAGCAGTTCTTC. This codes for CASRVLAAGSYNEQFF. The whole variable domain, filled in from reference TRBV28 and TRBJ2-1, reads DVKVTQSSRYLVKRTGEKVFLECVQDMDHENMFWYRQDPGLGLRLIYFSYDVKMKEKGDIPEGYSVSREKKERFSLILESASTNQTSMYLCASRVLAAGSYNEQFFGPGTRLTVL.

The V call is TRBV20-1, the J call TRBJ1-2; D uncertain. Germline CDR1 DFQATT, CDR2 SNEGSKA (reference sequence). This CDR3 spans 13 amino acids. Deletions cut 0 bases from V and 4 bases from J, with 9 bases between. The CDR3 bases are TGCAGTGCTAGAGATCCCCCCAGCTATGGCTACACCTTC. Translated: CSARDPPSYGYTF.

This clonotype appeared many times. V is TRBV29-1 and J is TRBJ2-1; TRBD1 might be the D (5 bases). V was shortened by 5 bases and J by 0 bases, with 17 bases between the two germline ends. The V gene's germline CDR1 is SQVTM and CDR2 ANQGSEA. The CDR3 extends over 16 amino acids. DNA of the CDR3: TGCAGCGTTACGTCAGGGCCCAAGAGCTCCTACAATGAGCAGTTCTTC. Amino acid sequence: CSVTSGPKSSYNEQFF.

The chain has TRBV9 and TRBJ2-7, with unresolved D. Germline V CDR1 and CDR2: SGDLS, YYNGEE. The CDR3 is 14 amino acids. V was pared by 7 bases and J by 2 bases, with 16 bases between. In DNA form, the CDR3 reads TGTGCCAGCTCCAAGCCGGCGTATCCCTACGAGCAGTACTTC. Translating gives CASSKPAYPYEQYF.

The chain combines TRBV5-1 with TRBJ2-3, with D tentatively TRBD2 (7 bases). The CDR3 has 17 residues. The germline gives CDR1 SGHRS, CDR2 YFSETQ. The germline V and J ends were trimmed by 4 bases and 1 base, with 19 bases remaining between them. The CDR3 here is CASSQRGGGAGTDTQYF. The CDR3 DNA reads TGCGCCAGCAGCCAACGAGGGGGGGGCGCCGGCACAGATACGCAGTATTTT.